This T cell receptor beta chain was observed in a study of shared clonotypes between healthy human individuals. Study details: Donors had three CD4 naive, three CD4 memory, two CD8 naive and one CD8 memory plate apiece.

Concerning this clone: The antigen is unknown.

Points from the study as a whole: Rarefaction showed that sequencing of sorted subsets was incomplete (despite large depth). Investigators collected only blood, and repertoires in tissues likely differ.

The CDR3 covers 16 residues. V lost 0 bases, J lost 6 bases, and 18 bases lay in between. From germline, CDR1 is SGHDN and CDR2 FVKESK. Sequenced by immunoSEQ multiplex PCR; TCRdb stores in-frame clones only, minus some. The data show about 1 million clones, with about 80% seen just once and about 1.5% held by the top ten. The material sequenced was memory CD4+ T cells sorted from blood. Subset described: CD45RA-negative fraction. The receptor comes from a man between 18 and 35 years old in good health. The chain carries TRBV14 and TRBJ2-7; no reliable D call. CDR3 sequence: CASSQDDPRLQSEQYF. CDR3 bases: TGTGCCAGCAGCCAAGATGATCCCCGGCTGCAGTCCGAGCAGTACTTC.